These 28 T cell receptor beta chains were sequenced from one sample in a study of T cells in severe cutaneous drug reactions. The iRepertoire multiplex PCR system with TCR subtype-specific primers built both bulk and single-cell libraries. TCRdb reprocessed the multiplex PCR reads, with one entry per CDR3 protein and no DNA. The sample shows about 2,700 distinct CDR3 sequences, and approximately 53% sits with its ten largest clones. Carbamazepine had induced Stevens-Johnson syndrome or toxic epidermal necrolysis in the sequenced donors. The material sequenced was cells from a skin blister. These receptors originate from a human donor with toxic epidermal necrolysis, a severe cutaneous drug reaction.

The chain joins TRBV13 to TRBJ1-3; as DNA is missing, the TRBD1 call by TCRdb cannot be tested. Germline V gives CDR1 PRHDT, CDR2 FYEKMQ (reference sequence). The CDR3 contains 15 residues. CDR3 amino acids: CASNPERIGGNTIYF.

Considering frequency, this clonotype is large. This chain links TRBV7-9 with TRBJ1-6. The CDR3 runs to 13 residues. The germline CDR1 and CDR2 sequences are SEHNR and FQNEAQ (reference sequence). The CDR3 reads CASSLETNSPLHF. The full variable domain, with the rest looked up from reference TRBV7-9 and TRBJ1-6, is DTGVSQNPRHKITKRGQNVTFRCDPISEHNRLYWYRQTLGQGPEFLTYFQNEAQLEKSRLLSDRFSAERPKGSFSTLEIQRTEQGDSAMYLCASSLETNSPLHFGNGTRLTVT.

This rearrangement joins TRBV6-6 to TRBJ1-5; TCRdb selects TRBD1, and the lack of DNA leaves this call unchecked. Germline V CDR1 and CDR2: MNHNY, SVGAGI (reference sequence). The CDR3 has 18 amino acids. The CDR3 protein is CASSYPSGTGHSNQPQHF.

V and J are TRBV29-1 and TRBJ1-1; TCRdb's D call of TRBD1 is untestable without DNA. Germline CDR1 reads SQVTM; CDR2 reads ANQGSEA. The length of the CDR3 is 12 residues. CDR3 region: CSATGGGTEAFF.

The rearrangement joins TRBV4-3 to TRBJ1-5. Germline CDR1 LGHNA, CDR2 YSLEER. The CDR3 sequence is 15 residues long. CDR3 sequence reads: CASSQVVGGNQPQHF.

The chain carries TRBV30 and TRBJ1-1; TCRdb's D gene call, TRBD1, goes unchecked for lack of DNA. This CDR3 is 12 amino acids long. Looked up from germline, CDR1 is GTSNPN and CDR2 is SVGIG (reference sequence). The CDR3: CAWRQGGTEAFF.

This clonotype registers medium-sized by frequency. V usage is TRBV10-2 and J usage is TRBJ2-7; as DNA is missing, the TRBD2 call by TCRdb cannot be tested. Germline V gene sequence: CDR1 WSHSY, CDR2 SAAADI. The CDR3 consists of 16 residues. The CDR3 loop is CASSDTGLAWMYEQYF.

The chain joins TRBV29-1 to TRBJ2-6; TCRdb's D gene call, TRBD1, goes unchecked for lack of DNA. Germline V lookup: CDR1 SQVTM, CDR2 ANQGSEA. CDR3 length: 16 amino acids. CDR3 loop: CSVAGHSSSGANVLTF.

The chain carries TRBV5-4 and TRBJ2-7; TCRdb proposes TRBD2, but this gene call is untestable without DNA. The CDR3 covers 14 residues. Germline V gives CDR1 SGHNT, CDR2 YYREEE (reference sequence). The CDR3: CASSRLAESYEQYF.

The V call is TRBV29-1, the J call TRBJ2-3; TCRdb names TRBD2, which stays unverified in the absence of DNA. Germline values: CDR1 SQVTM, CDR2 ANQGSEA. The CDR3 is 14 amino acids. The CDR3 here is CSVVGEGPTDTQYF.

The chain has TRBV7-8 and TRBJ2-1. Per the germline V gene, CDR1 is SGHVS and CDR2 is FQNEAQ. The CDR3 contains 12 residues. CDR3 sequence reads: CASSLRYNEQFF.

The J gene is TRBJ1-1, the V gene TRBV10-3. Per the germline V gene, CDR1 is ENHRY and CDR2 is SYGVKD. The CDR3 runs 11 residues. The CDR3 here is CATISGLEAFF.

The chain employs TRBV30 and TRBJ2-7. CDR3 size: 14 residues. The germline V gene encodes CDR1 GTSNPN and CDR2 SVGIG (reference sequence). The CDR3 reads CAWKFAWSSYEQYF.

The CDR3 region is CASSNAGTSEADTQYF. The J gene is TRBJ2-3, the V gene TRBV2; as DNA is missing, the TRBD2 call by TCRdb cannot be tested. This CDR3 is 16 amino acids long. Germline V CDR1 and CDR2: SNHLY, FYNNEI. Using reference TRBV2 and TRBJ2-3 for the parts outside the CDR3, the full variable domain is EPEVTQTPSHQVTQMGQEVILRCVPISNHLYFYWYRQILGQKVEFLVSFYNNEISEKSEIFDDQFSVERPDGSNFTLKIRSTKLEDSAMYFCASSNAGTSEADTQYFGPGTRLTVL.

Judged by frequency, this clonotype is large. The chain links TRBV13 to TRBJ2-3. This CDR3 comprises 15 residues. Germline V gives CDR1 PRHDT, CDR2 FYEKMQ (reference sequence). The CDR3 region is CASSPGPSSTDTQYF.

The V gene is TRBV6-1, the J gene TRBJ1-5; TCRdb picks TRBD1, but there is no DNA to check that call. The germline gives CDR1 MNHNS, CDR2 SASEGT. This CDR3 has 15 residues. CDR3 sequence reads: CASSDPGQPHQPQHF.

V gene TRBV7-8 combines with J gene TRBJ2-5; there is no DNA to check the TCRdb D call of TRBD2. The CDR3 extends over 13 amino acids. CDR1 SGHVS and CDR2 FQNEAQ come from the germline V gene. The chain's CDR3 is CASSLGGKETQYF.

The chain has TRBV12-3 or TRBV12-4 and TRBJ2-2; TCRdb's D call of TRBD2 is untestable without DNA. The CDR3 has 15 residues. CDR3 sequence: CASSQRLAETGELFF.

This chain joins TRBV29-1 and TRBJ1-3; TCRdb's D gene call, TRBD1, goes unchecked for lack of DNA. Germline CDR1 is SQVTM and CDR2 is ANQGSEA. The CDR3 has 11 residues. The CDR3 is CSGGVGNTIYF.

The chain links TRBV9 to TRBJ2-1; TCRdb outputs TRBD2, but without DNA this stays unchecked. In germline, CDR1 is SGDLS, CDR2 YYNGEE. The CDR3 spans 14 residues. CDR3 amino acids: CASSVGSVVYEQFF.

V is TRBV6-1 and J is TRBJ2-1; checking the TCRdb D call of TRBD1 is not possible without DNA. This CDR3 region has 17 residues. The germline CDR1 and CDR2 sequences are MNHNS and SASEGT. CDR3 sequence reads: CASIWGLDSTILDEQFF.

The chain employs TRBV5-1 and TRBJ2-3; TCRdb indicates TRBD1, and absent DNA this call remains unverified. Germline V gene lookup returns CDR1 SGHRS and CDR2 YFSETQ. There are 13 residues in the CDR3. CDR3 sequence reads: CASSPQGPDTQYF.

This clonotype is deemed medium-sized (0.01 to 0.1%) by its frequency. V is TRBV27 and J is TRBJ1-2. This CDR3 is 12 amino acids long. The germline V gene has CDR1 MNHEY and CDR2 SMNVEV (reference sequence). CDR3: CASSVEGYGYTF.

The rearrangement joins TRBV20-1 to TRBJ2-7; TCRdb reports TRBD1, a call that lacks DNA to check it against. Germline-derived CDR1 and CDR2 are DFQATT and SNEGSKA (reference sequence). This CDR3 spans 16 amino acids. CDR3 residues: CSASETGTRASYEQYF.

The CDR3 spells CAWDGTYEQYF. The V gene is TRBV30, the J gene TRBJ2-7. Germline assignment: CDR1 GTSNPN and CDR2 SVGIG (reference sequence). The CDR3 spans 11 residues.

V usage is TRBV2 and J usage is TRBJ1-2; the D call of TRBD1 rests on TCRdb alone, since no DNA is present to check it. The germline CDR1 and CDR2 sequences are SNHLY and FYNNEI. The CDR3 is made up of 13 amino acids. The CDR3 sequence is CASNYDTRRGYTF.

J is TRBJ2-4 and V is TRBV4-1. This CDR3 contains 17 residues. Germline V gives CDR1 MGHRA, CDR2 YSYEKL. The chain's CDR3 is CASSQDIRIGSKNIQYF.

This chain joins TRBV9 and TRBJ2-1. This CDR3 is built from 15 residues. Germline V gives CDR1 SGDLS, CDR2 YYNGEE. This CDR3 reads CASSGRCWSMNEQFF.